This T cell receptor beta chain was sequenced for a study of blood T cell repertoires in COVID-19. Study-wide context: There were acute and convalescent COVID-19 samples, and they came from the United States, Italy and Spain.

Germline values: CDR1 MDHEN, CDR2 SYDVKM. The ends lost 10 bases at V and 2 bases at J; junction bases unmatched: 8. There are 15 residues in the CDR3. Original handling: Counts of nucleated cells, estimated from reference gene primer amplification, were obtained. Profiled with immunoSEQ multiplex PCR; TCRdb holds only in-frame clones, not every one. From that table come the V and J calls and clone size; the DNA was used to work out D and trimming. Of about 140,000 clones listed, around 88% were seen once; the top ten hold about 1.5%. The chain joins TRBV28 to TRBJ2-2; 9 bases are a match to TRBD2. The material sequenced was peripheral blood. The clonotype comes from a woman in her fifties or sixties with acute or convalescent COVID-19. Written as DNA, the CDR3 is TGTGCCACAAGTTACCTAGCGGGAAACACCGGGGAGCTGTTTTTT. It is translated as CATSYLAGNTGELFF.